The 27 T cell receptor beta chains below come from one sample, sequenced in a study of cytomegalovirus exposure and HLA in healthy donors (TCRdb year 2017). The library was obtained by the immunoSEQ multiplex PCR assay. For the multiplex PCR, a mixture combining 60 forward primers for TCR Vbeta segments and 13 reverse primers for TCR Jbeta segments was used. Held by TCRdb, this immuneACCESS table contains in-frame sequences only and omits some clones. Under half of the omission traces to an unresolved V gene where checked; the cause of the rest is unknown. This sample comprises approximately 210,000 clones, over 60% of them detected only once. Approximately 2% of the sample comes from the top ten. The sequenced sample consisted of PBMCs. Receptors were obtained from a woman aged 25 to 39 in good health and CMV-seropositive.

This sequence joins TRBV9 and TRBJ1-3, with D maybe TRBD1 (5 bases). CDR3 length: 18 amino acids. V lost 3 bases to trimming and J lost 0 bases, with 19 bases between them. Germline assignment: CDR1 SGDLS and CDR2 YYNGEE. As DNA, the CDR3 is TGTGCCAGCAGCGCAAGAACTACGACAGTGACCTCTGGAAACACCATATATTTT. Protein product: CASSARTTTVTSGNTIYF.

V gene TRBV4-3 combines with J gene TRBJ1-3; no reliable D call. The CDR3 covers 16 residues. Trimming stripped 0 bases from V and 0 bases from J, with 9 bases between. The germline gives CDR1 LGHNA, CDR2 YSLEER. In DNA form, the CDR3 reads TGCGCCAGCAGCCAAGAATCATATAGCTCTGGAAACACCATATATTTT. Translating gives CASSQESYSSGNTIYF.

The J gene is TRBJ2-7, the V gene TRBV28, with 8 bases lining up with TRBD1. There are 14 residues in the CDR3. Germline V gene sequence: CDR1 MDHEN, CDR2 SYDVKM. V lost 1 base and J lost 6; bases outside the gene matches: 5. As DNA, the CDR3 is TGTGCCAGCAGTTTATACAGGGGGTCGGCCGAGCAGTACTTC. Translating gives CASSLYRGSAEQYF.

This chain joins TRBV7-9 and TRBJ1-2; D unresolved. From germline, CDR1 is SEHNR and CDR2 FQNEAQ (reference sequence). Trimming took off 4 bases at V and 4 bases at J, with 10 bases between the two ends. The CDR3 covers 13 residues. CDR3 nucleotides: TGTGCCAGCAGCTGGGAGCCTTCCTATGGCTACACCTTC. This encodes CASSWEPSYGYTF.

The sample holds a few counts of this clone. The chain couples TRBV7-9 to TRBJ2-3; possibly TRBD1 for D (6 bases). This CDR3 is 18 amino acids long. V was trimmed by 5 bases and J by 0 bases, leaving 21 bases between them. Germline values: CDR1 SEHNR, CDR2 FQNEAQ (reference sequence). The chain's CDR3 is CASSPLGRGSFSTDTQYF. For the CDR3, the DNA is TGTGCCAGCAGCCCGCTGGGCAGGGGTTCTTTTAGCACAGATACGCAGTATTTT.

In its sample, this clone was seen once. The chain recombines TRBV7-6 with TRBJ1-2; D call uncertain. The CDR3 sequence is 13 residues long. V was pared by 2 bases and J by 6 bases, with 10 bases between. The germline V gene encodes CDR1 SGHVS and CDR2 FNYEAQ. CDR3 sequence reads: CASSLRFGDGYTF. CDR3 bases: TGTGCCAGCAGCTTACGATTTGGAGATGGCTACACCTTC.

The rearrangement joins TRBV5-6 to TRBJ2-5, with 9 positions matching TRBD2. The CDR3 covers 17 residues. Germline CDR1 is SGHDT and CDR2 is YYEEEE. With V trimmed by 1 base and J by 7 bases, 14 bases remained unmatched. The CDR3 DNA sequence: TGTGCCAGCAGCTTGCGGCTCTCACTAGCGGGCCCAGGGACCCAGTACTTC. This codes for CASSLRLSLAGPGTQYF.

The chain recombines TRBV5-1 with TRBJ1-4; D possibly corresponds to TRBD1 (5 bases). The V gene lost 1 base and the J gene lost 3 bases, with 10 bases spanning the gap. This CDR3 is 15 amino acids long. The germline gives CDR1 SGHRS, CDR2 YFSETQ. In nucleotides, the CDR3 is TGCGCCAGCAGCTTGTTGGGGGGACCTAATGAAAAACTGTTTTTT. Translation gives CASSLLGGPNEKLFF.

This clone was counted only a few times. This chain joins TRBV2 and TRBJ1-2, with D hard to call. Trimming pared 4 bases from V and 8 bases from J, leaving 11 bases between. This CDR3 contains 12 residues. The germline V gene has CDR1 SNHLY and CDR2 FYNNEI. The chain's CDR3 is CASSVYGEGYTF. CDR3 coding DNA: TGTGCCAGCAGTGTATATGGGGAGGGCTACACCTTC.

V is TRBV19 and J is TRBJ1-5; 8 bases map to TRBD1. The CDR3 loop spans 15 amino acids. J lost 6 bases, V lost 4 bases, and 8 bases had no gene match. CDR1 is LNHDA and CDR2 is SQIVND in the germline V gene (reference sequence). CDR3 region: CASSKRTGGSQPQHF. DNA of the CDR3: TGTGCCAGTAGTAAGCGTACAGGGGGTAGTCAGCCCCAGCATTTT.

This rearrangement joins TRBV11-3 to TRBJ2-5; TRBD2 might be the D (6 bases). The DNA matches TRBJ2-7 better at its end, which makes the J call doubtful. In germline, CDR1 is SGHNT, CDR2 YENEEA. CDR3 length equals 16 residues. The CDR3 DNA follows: TGTGCCAGCAGCTTATACAGTAGCGGCGGTGCCTACGAGCAGTACTTC. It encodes CASSLYSSGGAYEQYF.

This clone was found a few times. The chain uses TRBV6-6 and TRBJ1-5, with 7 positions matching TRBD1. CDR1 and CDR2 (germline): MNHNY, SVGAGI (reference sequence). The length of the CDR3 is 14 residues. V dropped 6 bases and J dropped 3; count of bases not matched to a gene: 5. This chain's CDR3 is CASSQTGNNQPQHF. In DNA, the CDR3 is TGTGCCAGCAGCCAGACAGGGAACAATCAGCCCCAGCATTTT.

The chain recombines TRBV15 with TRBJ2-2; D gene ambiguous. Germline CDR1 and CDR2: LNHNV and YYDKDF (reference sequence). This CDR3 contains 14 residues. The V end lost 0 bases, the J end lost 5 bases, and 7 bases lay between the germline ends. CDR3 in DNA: TGTGCCACCAGCAGAGATCCCAGGACCGGGGAGCTGTTTTTT. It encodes CATSRDPRTGELFF. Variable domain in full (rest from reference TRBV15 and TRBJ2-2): DAMVIQNPRYQVTQFGKPVTLSCSQTLNHNVMYWYQQKSSQAPKLLFHYYDKDFNNEADTPDNFQSRRPNTSFCFLDIRSPGLGDTAMYLCATSRDPRTGELFFGEGSRLTVL.

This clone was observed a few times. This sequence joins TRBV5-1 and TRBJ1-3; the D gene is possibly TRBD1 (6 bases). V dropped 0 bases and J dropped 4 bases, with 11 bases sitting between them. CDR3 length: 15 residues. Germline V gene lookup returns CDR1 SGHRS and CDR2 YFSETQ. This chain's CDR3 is CASSLAGVGGNTIYF. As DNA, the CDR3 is TGCGCCAGCAGCTTGGCAGGGGTCGGAGGAAACACCATATATTTT.

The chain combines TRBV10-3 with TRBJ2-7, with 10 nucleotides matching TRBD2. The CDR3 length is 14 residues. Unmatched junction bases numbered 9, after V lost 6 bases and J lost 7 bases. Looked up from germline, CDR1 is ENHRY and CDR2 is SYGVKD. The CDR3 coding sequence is TGTGCCATCAGCCTAGCGGGGGACTCGAGAGAGCAGTACTTC. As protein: CAISLAGDSREQYF.

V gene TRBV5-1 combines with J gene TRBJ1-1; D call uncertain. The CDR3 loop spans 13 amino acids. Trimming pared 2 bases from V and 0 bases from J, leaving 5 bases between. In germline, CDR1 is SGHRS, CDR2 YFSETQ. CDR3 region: CASSFDMNTEAFF. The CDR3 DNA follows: TGCGCCAGCAGCTTTGACATGAACACTGAAGCTTTCTTT.

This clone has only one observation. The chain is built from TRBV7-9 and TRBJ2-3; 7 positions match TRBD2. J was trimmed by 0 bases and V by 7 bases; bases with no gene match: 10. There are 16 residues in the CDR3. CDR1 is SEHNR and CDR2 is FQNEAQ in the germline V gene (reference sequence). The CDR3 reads CASTYSRRESTDTQYF. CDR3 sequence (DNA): TGTGCCAGCACCTACTCTAGGCGGGAGAGCACAGATACGCAGTATTTT.

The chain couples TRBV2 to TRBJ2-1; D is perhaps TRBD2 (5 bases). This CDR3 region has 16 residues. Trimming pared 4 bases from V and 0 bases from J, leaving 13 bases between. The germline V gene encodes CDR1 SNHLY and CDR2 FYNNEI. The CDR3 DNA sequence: TGTGCCAGCAGTGCCGATCGGGATAGCTCCTACAATGAGCAGTTCTTC. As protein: CASSADRDSSYNEQFF.

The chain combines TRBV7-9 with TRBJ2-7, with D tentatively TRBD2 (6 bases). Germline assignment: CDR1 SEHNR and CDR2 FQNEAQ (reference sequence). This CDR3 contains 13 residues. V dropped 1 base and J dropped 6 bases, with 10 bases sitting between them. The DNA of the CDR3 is TGTGCCAGCAGCTTAGACGGGACTCGCGAGCAGTACTTC. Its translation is CASSLDGTREQYF.

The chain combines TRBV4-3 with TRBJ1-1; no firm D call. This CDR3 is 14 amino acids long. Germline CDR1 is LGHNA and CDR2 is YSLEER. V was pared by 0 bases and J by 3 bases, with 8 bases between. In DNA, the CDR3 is TGCGCCAGCAGCCAAGATTCGGGAGACACTGAAGCTTTCTTT. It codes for CASSQDSGDTEAFF.

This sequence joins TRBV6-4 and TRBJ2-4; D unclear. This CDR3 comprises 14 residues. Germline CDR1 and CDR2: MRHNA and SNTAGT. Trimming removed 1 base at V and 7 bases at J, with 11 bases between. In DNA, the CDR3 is TGTGCCAGCAGTGACTTTTCGGGTGCGAACATTCAGTACTTC. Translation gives CASSDFSGANIQYF.

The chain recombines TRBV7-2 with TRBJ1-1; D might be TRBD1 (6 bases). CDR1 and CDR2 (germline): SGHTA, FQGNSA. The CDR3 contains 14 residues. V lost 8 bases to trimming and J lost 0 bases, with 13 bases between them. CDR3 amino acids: CASYFDRLNTEAFF. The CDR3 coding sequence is TGTGCCAGCTACTTCGACAGGCTGAACACTGAAGCTTTCTTT.

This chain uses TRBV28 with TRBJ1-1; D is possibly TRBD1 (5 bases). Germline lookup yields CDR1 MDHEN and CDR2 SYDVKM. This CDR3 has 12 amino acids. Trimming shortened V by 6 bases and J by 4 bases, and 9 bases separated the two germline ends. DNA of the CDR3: TGTGCCAGCAGCGGAGGGGCCACTGAAGCTTTCTTT. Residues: CASSGGATEAFF.

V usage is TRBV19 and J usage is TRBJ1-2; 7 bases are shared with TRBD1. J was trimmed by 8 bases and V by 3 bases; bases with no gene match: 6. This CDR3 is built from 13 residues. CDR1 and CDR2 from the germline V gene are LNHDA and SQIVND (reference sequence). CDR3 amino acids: CASSILGGDGYTF. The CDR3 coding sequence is TGTGCCAGTAGTATTTTAGGGGGCGACGGCTACACCTTC.

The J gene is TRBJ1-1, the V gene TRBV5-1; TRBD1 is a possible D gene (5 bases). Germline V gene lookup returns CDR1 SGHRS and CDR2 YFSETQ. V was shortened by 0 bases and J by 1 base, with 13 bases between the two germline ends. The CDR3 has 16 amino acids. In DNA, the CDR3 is TGCGCCAGCAGCTTGGGAATCGGCAGGGAGAACACTGAAGCTTTCTTT. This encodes CASSLGIGRENTEAFF.

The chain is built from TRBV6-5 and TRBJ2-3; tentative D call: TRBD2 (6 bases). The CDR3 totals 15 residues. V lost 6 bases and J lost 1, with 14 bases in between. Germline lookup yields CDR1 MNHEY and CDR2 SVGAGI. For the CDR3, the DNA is TGTGCCAGCAGATTTAGCGGAGCACGCACAGATACGCAGTATTTT. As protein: CASRFSGARTDTQYF.

As DNA, the CDR3 is TGTGCCAGTAGTACAGGACAGGGGGCGACAGATACGCAGTATTTT. Encoded protein: CASSTGQGATDTQYF. This chain links TRBV19 with TRBJ2-3, with 11 positions matching TRBD1. The V segment lost 4 bases and the J segment 3 bases; nucleotides outside the gene matches: 3. Germline CDR1 is LNHDA and CDR2 is SQIVND (reference sequence). The CDR3 is 15 residues long.